Presented here are 5 T cell receptor beta chains from one specimen sequenced in a study of T-cell memory formation after mild COVID-19. TCRdb reanalysed the 5' RACE reads using MiXCR and keeps one entry per CDR3 protein. The sample carries 180,000 or so distinct CDR3 sequences, around a tenth recorded once. Material: PBMCs or a T cell subset sorted from them (not recorded which). Receptors were obtained from a young man who had mild COVID-19 (a few samples of this study predate the infection). Cell type and time point are not known.

The V and J genes are TRBV10-3 and TRBJ1-4; D remains ambiguous. V shed 0 bases and J shed 0 bases, with 11 bases lying between them. Germline assignment: CDR1 ENHRY and CDR2 SYGVKD. The CDR3 loop spans 17 amino acids. CDR3: CAISESVGQPTNEKLFF. The DNA for the CDR3 is TGTGCCATCAGTGAGTCTGTCGGGCAGCCAACTAATGAAAAACTGTTTTTT.

A few counts support this clonotype. The V and J genes are TRBV6-2 or TRBV6-3 and TRBJ2-7; 8 nucleotides match TRBD1. With V trimmed by 4 bases and J by 0 bases, 2 bases remained unmatched. The CDR3 extends over 14 amino acids. Germline CDR1 MNHEY, CDR2 SVGEGT. CDR3 sequence (DNA): TGTGCCAGCAGTTCAGGGGGCCACTCCTACGAGCAGTACGTC. Translating gives CASSSGGHSYEQYV.

The chain links TRBV7-2 to TRBJ1-1; maybe TRBD1 (6 bases). Germline V gene data show CDR1 as SGHTA and CDR2 as FQGNSA. The CDR3 is 15 residues long. V lost 4 bases to trimming and J lost 7 bases, with 19 bases between them. For the CDR3, the DNA is TGTGCCAGCAGCTATACAGGGACTTCAGAGGGTGAAGCTTTCTTT. Its protein product is CASSYTGTSEGEAFF.

The gene calls are TRBV5-1 and TRBJ2-5; TRBD1 agrees at 9 bases. This CDR3 has 15 amino acids. Germline V gene lookup returns CDR1 SGHRS and CDR2 YFSETQ. With V trimmed by 4 bases and J by 2 bases, 6 bases remained unmatched. The DNA for the CDR3 is TGCGCCAGCAGCGCCCCGACAGGGGGTCAAGAGACCCAGTACTTC. Amino acid sequence: CASSAPTGGQETQYF. The full variable domain, rest sourced from reference TRBV5-1 and TRBJ2-5, is KAGVTQTPRYLIKTRGQQVTLSCSPISGHRSVSWYQQTPGQGLQFLFEYFSETQRNKGNFPGRFSGRQFSNSRSEMNVSTLELGDSALYLCASSAPTGGQETQYFGPGTRLLVL.

A note on this clonotype: This is likely a read error, given that the CDR3 carries no conserved phenylalanine or tryptophan at its end. The limits of the CDR3 on the DNA are not certain, so only TCRdb's listed CDR3 is given. The chain carries TRBV4-1 and TRBJ1-1; TRBD1 reflects the table's D call only, with no check against the DNA. The CDR3 extends over 15 residues, inclusive of both ends. CDR1 is MGHRA, CDR2 YSYEKL, per germline. The CDR3 here is CASSQVARGTPSAWL.